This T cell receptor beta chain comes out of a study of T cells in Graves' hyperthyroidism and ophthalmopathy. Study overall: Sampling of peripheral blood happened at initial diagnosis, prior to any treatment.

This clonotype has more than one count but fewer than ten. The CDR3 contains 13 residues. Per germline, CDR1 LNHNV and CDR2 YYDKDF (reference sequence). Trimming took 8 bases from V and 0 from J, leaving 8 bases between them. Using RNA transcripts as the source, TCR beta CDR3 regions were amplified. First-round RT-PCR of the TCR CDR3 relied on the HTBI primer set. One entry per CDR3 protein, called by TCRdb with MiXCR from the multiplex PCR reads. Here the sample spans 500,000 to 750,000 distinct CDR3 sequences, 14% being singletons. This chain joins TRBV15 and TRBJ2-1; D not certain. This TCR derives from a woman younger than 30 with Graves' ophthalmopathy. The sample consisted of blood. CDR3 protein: CATGSPSYNEQFF. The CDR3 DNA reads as TGTGCCACCGGGTCCCCCTCCTACAATGAGCAGTTCTTC. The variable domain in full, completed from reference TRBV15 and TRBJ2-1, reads DAMVIQNPRYQVTQFGKPVTLSCSQTLNHNVMYWYQQKSSQAPKLLFHYYDKDFNNEADTPDNFQSRRPNTSFCFLDIRSPGLGDTAMYLCATGSPSYNEQFFGPGTRLTVL.